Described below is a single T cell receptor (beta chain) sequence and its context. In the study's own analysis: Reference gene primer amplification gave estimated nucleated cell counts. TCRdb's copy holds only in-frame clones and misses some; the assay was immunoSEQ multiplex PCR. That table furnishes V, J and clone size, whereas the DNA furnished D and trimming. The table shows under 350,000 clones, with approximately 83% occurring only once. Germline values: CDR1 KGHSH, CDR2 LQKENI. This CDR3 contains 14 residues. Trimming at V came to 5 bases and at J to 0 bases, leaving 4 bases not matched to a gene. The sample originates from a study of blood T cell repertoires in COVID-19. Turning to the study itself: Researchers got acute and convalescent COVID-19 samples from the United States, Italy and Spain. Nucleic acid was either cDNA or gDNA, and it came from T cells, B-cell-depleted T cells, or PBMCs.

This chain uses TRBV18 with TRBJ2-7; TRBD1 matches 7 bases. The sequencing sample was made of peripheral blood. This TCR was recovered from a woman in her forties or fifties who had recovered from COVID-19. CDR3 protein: CASSSNRGSYEQYF. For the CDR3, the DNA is TGTGCCAGCTCATCAAACAGGGGCTCCTACGAGCAGTACTTC.